The 22 T cell receptor beta chains presented below share a single source sample, sequenced in a study of T cell responses to AZD1222 COVID-19 vaccine. The assay was immunoSEQ multiplex PCR, and TCRdb's table has in-frame clones only and misses some. This table has fewer than 150,000 clones, approximately 90% appearing once. Specimen: peripheral blood, collected on day 0 of AZD1222 vaccination. All receptors derive from an adult in good health.

The chain carries TRBV25-1 and TRBJ2-2, with 8 positions matching TRBD1. J was trimmed by 5 bases and V by 4 bases; bases with no gene match: 6. CDR1 is MGHDK, CDR2 SYGVNS, per germline. This CDR3 has 15 residues. For the CDR3, the DNA is TGTGCCAGCAGTGGACAGGGGATTAGGACCGGGGAGCTGTTTTTT. This codes for CASSGQGIRTGELFF.

This clone was picked up one time. An end of the junction does not agree with germline; a read error may underlie this. This chain connects TRBV28 to TRBJ2-7; 7 nucleotides line up with TRBD1. Germline lookup yields CDR1 MDHEN and CDR2 SYDVKM. This CDR3 spans 9 amino acids. CDR3 in DNA: TGTGCCAGCAGTCCAAGGGGGCACTTC. Encoded protein: CASSPRGHF.

This chain joins TRBV7-2 and TRBJ1-4; no reliable D call. The germline V gene has CDR1 SGHTA and CDR2 FQGNSA. The V and J ends lost 4 bases and 9 bases respectively, with 15 bases between them. CDR3 length: 14 amino acids. The CDR3 DNA is TGTGCCAGCAGCTCCCCCGGGCAGCAGAAAAAACTGTTTTTT. Translated, it gives CASSSPGQQKKLFF.

The rearrangement uses TRBV3-1 (or the pseudogene TRBV3-2) and TRBJ2-5, with 8 bases aligning to TRBD2. The CDR3 sequence is 14 residues long. Germline V gene sequence: CDR1 LGHDT, CDR2 YNNKEL (reference sequence). After removal of 1 base from V and 6 bases from J, the junction contained 4 bases not matched to a gene. The CDR3, as DNA: TGTGCCAGCAGCCAAGTTCGGGGGGGGAAGACCCAGTACTTC. This sequence encodes CASSQVRGGKTQYF.

This sequence joins TRBV19 and TRBJ2-5, with 14 nucleotides matching TRBD2. Per the germline V gene, CDR1 is LNHDA and CDR2 is SQIVND (reference sequence). With V trimmed by 5 bases and J by 4 bases, 6 bases remained unmatched. The CDR3 covers 16 residues. CDR3 DNA: TGTGCCAGTAGTTCACCGACTAGCGGGGGGGGAGAGACCCAGTACTTC. Protein product: CASSSPTSGGGETQYF.

V is TRBV7-2 and J is TRBJ1-3, with D perhaps TRBD1 (6 bases). The V gene lost 2 bases and the J gene lost 0 bases, with 20 bases spanning the gap. The CDR3 loop spans 19 amino acids. Germline-derived CDR1 and CDR2 are SGHTA and FQGNSA. The CDR3 nucleotides read TGTGCCAGCAGCTTAAACCCTAGTGGGGGCACTATCTCTGGAAACACCATATATTTT. Protein: CASSLNPSGGTISGNTIYF. The variable domain in full, with the rest retrieved from reference TRBV7-2 and TRBJ1-3, is GAGVSQSPSNKVTEKGKDVELRCDPISGHTALYWYRQSLGQGLEFLIYFQGNSAPDKSGLPSDRFSAERTGGSVSTLTIQRTQQEDSAVYLCASSLNPSGGTISGNTIYFGEGSWLTVV.

The V gene is TRBV20-1, the J gene TRBJ2-3; no definite D call. The V end lost 3 bases, the J end lost 2 bases, and 15 bases lay between the germline ends. This CDR3 has 15 residues. Germline CDR1 DFQATT, CDR2 SNEGSKA (reference sequence). CDR3 residues: CSASGGSEITDTQYF. In nucleotides, the CDR3 is TGCAGTGCTAGTGGCGGCAGCGAGATCACAGATACGCAGTATTTT.

This clone was seen once. CDR3 coding DNA: TGCAGCGTTGGCAGGGTAGGAGAGACCCAGTACTTC. It codes for CSVGRVGETQYF. This sequence joins TRBV29-1 and TRBJ2-5, with D possibly TRBD1 on 5 matching bases. Germline V gene data show CDR1 as SQVTM and CDR2 as ANQGSEA. The CDR3 length is 12 residues. V was shortened by 4 bases and J by 4 bases, with 10 bases between the two germline ends.

V is TRBV21-1 and J is TRBJ2-7. TRBV21-1 is deemed a pseudogene. This CDR3 comprises 16 residues. The DNA for the CDR3 is TGTGCCAGCAGCAAGTCCCCCCGACAGGACCGGGGGGAGCAGTACTTC. Encoded protein: CASSKSPRQDRGEQYF.

This chain joins TRBV11-2 and TRBJ2-7, with D perhaps TRBD2 (5 bases). Germline loops: CDR1 SGHAT, CDR2 FQNNGV. The CDR3 runs to 15 residues. Trimming removed 8 bases from V and 2 bases from J, with 19 bases in between. DNA of the CDR3: TGTGCCAGCGGGCCCGGGCGGGCCTTAGCCTACGAGCAGTACTTC. It yields the protein CASGPGRALAYEQYF.

J is TRBJ1-2 and V is TRBV27, with TRBD1 matching 7 bases. CDR1 is MNHEY and CDR2 is SMNVEV in the germline V gene (reference sequence). V was clipped by 5 bases and J by 7 bases; unmatched bases: 13. This CDR3 has 15 amino acids. The CDR3 loop reads CASSPWTGGVVGYTF. The CDR3, as DNA: TGTGCCAGCAGTCCTTGGACAGGAGGTGTAGTTGGCTACACCTTC.

The chain uses TRBV6-4 and TRBJ2-3; TRBD2 agrees at 10 bases. This CDR3 is built from 16 residues. CDR1 is MRHNA and CDR2 is SNTAGT in the germline V gene. The ends lost 3 bases at V and 6 bases at J; junction bases unmatched: 9. This chain's CDR3 is CASSEGSGGAPDTQYF. CDR3 sequence (DNA): TGTGCCAGCAGTGAAGGGAGCGGGGGGGCCCCGGATACGCAGTATTTT.

The chain joins TRBV7-6 to TRBJ2-7; D remains ambiguous. This CDR3 comprises 13 residues. Germline V CDR1 and CDR2: SGHVS, FNYEAQ. V lost 4 bases, J lost 7 bases, and 14 bases lay in between. The CDR3 sequence is CASSSSYGGEQYF. The CDR3 DNA follows: TGTGCCAGCAGCTCCAGCTACGGTGGTGAGCAGTACTTC.

This chain uses TRBV3-1 (or the pseudogene TRBV3-2) with TRBJ2-3, with TRBD2 identical over 9 bases. The germline gives CDR1 LGHDT, CDR2 YNNKEL (reference sequence). With 3 bases clipped from V and 7 bases from J, the junction kept 8 bases outside the gene matches. The CDR3 runs 15 residues. DNA of the CDR3: TGTGCCAGCAGCCAGACTAGCGGTGGCGGTAATACGCAGTATTTT. This encodes CASSQTSGGGNTQYF.

J is TRBJ1-5 and V is TRBV5-5; D might be TRBD1 (5 bases). Trimming took 1 base from V and 6 from J, leaving 11 bases between them. Germline V lookup: CDR1 SGHKS, CDR2 YYEKEE (reference sequence). The CDR3 extends over 14 amino acids. Here the CDR3 reads CASSLHWGGQPQHF. The CDR3 DNA reads as TGTGCCAGCAGCTTGCATTGGGGGGGTCAGCCCCAGCATTTT.

This clone was recorded only once. V gene TRBV19 combines with J gene TRBJ2-1; 14 bases agree with TRBD2. The CDR3 is made up of 18 amino acids. Germline assignment: CDR1 LNHDA and CDR2 SQIVND (reference sequence). J gave up 4 bases and V 3 bases, and 8 bases lay outside the gene matches. Written as DNA, the CDR3 is TGTGCCAGTAGTATGGGACTAGCGGGAGCCCCCCGGTACAATGAGCAGTTCTTC. As protein: CASSMGLAGAPRYNEQFF.

This clone has just one count. V gene TRBV18 combines with J gene TRBJ2-2, with 7 bases matching TRBD1. The CDR3 runs to 15 residues. The J segment lost 0 bases and the V segment lost 4 bases, leaving 2 bases of the junction unmatched. Germline lookup yields CDR1 KGHSH and CDR2 LQKENI. CDR3 in amino acids: CASSQDRTNTGELFF. The CDR3 nucleotides read TGTGCCAGCTCACAGGACAGGACGAACACCGGGGAGCTGTTTTTT.

The V call is TRBV6-1, the J call TRBJ2-2; tentative D call: TRBD2 (5 bases). This CDR3 has 16 residues. Germline V gene sequence: CDR1 MNHNS, CDR2 SASEGT. The ends were cut back, 0 bases at V and 5 bases at J, with 13 bases in the middle. CDR3 protein: CASSEAGARHTGELFF. DNA for the CDR3: TGTGCCAGCAGTGAAGCGGGAGCCCGCCATACCGGGGAGCTGTTTTTT.

The chain joins TRBV12-3 or TRBV12-4 to TRBJ2-7; D is ambiguous. This CDR3 contains 11 residues. V lost 6 bases, J lost 8 bases, and 11 bases lay in between. In DNA, the CDR3 is TGTGCCAGCAGCTCCTCTCTCAAGCAGTACTTC. Amino acid sequence: CASSSSLKQYF.

This clone was seen a few times. The J gene is TRBJ1-2, the V gene TRBV27; weak D call: TRBD1 (6 bases). Germline assignment: CDR1 MNHEY and CDR2 SMNVEV (reference sequence). This CDR3 has 13 residues. Deletions cut 10 bases from V and 4 bases from J, with 16 bases between. The CDR3 region has the DNA TGTGCCACCAACAGGGAAATTCCCTATGGCTACACCTTC. It encodes CATNREIPYGYTF.

The V call is TRBV11-2, the J call TRBJ2-5; possibly TRBD1 or TRBD2 for D (5 bases each). Trimming cost V 2 bases and J 3 bases, with 16 bases left between them. CDR3 length: 16 residues. Germline values: CDR1 SGHAT, CDR2 FQNNGV. CDR3 nucleotides: TGTGCCAGCAGCTTATGGGGCGGGCCTGGGGAAGAGACCCAGTACTTC. It codes for CASSLWGGPGEETQYF.

The V call is TRBV28, the J call TRBJ2-1, with D tentatively TRBD1 (6 bases). V shed 6 bases and J shed 6 bases, with 15 bases lying between them. The CDR3 runs to 14 residues. From germline, CDR1 is MDHEN and CDR2 SYDVKM. This chain's CDR3 is CASRGQTTGNEQFF. CDR3 nucleotides: TGTGCCAGCAGAGGACAGACGACGGGCAATGAGCAGTTCTTC.